One sample yielded the 14 T cell receptor beta chains listed below, sequenced in a study of post-analysis software for immune sequencing data. Antigen specificity for these receptors is unknown. Included in the TCR beta cDNA libraries were unique molecular identifiers. Using its own MiXCR run on the PCR reads, TCRdb lists one record per CDR3 protein. The profile covers roughly 600,000 distinct CDR3 sequences, with about 40% appearing a single time and over 1.5% taken by the ten largest. General observations from the study: Controls had lower frequencies than patients of about 5 TRBV segments, which included TRBV5-6, TRBV5-1 and TRBV20-1.

Source material: blood. The origin of the receptors is a girl between 10 and 17 years old with multiple sclerosis.

V and J are TRBV6-5 and TRBJ2-7, with 9 bases matching TRBD1. Germline lookup yields CDR1 MNHEY and CDR2 SVGAGI. Trimming took 2 bases from V and 7 from J; bases not matched to a gene: 6. CDR3 length equals 14 residues. The CDR3 spells CASSYAGQGKEQYF. CDR3 DNA: TGTGCCAGCAGTTACGCAGGACAGGGGAAGGAGCAGTACTTC.

With regard to this clonotype: One junction end disagrees with the germline gene, perhaps due to a read error. V usage is TRBV7-2 and J usage is TRBJ2-7; 8 bases are shared with TRBD1. In germline, CDR1 is SGHTA, CDR2 FQGNSA. This CDR3 contains 15 residues. The CDR3: CASSPETGDIYGQYF. CDR3 DNA: TGTGCCAGCAGCCCGGAGACAGGGGATATCTACGGGCAGTACTTC.

This clonotype was detected only once. The germline gene is not matched at one end of the junction; a read error may be the cause. The genes are TRBV12-3 or TRBV12-4 and TRBJ2-5; 7 nucleotides match TRBD1. The last part of the DNA fits TRBJ2-7 better; the J call may be wrong. This CDR3 is 14 amino acids long. The CDR3 DNA is TGCGCCAGCAGTTCCTGGACAGGCTTCTACGAGCAGTACTTC. Encoded protein: CASSSWTGFYEQYF.

The chain joins TRBV21-1 to TRBJ2-3; TRBD2, the table's D call, lacks a check against the DNA. TRBV21-1 is annotated as a pseudogene. CDR3 length: 17 amino acids. The CDR3 protein is CASSKVVIDLPSDTQYF. CDR3 sequence (DNA): TGTGCCAGCAGCAAAGTGGTAATAGACCTGCCCTCAGATACGCAGTATTTT.

The chain carries TRBV7-2 and TRBJ2-7, with D perhaps TRBD2 (6 bases). The CDR3 is 15 amino acids. The germline gives CDR1 SGHTA, CDR2 FQGNSA. Trimming pared 4 bases from V and 4 bases from J, leaving 17 bases between. CDR3 in DNA: TGTGCCAGCAGCTCCGTGCGGGGCGGATGGTACGAGCAGTACTTC. It codes for CASSSVRGGWYEQYF.

The rearrangement uses TRBV7-9 and TRBJ1-4; D is uncertain. This CDR3 region has 13 residues. V was clipped by 0 bases and J by 8 bases, with 7 bases between them. In germline, CDR1 is SEHNR, CDR2 FQNEAQ (reference sequence). The CDR3, as DNA: TGTGCCAGCAGCTTAGCTCGAAAGGAAAAACTGTTTTTT. Its translation is CASSLARKEKLFF.

This clonotype has just a few counts. J is TRBJ2-7 and V is TRBV7-6; 7 bases line up with TRBD1. The CDR3 covers 15 residues. Germline CDR1 SGHVS, CDR2 FNYEAQ. The V segment lost 5 bases and the J segment 2 bases; nucleotides outside the gene matches: 9. This chain's CDR3 is CASSLRQGLPYEQYF. The CDR3 DNA reads as TGTGCCAGCAGCCTACGACAGGGATTACCCTACGAGCAGTACTTC.

This rearrangement joins TRBV28 to TRBJ2-7, with TRBD2 identical over 11 bases. The CDR3 contains 15 residues. Per germline, CDR1 MDHEN and CDR2 SYDVKM. Trimming at V came to 6 bases and at J to 1 base, leaving 5 bases not matched to a gene. CDR3 coding DNA: TGTGCCAGCAGCGTGGGACTAGCGGCATCCTACGAGCAGTACTTC. As protein: CASSVGLAASYEQYF.

The rearrangement joins TRBV6-1 to TRBJ2-3; 14 bases are a match to TRBD2. This CDR3 spans 21 amino acids. With 6 bases clipped from V and 0 bases from J, the junction kept 17 bases outside the gene matches. The germline gives CDR1 MNHNS, CDR2 SASEGT. Here the CDR3 reads CASSPRLAGGRLASSTDTQYF. The CDR3 DNA is TGTGCCAGCAGCCCCCGACTAGCGGGGGGGCGTTTGGCTTCGAGCACAGATACGCAGTATTTT.

J is TRBJ2-3 and V is TRBV5-1; no definite D call. V dropped 0 bases and J dropped 6 bases, with 14 bases sitting between them. Germline loops: CDR1 SGHRS, CDR2 YFSETQ. The CDR3 runs 15 residues. DNA of the CDR3: TGCGCCAGCAGCTTGGAACTCAAAAGTCCCGATACGCAGTATTTT. It codes for CASSLELKSPDTQYF.

J is TRBJ2-1 and V is TRBV3-1; D is unresolved. The CDR3 runs to 15 residues. Germline loops: CDR1 LGHDT, CDR2 YNNKEL (reference sequence). V lost 4 bases and J 0 bases, leaving 10 bases between the germline ends. The CDR3 sequence is CASSPQAVSYNEQFF. Here the CDR3 DNA reads TGTGCCAGCAGCCCCCAGGCGGTCTCCTACAATGAGCAGTTCTTC.

The chain joins TRBV5-1 to TRBJ2-7; D not resolved. CDR1 is SGHRS and CDR2 is YFSETQ in the germline V gene. The V end lost 0 bases, the J end lost 2 bases, and 9 bases lay between the germline ends. This CDR3 contains 14 residues. The CDR3 region is CASSLAVPPYEQYF. The CDR3 coding sequence is TGCGCCAGCAGCTTGGCAGTCCCCCCCTACGAGCAGTACTTC.

In this sample, this clonotype turned up once. The CDR3 coding sequence is TGCAGTGCCGGGGGGGAGGAGGGCCACAATGAGCAGTTCTTC. Its protein product is CSAGGEEGHNEQFF. The chain couples TRBV20-1 to TRBJ2-1; 8 bases agree with TRBD2. Germline values: CDR1 DFQATT, CDR2 SNEGSKA (reference sequence). The CDR3 is 14 amino acids. Trimming took 6 bases from V and 5 from J; bases not matched to a gene: 9.

The chain has TRBV4-1 and TRBJ2-7, with TRBD1 as a possible D gene (6 bases). Germline CDR1 reads MGHRA; CDR2 reads YSYEKL. V lost 0 bases and J lost 5, with 17 bases in between. The CDR3 is made up of 16 amino acids. The CDR3 region is CASSQDGKGEGNEQYF. CDR3 DNA: TGCGCCAGCAGCCAAGATGGGAAGGGGGAAGGAAACGAGCAGTACTTC.